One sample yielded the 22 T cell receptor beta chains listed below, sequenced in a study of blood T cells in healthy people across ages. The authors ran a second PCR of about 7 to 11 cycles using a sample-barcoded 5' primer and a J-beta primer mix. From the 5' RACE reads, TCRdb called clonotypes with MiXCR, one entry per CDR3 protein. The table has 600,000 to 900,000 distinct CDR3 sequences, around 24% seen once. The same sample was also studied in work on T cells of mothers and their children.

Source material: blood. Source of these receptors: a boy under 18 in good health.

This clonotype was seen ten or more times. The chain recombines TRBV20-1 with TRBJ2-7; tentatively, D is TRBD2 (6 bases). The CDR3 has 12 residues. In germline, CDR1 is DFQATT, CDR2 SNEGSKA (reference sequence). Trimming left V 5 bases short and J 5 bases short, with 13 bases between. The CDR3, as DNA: TGCAGTGCTCAAAGGACGGGAGACGAGCAGTACTTC. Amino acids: CSAQRTGDEQYF.

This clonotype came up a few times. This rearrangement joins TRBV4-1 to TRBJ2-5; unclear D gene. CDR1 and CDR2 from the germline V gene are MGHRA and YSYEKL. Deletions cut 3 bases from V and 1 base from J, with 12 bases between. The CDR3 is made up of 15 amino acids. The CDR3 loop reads CASSHGYSFQETQYF. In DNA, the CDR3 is TGCGCCAGCAGCCATGGGTATTCTTTCCAAGAGACCCAGTACTTC.

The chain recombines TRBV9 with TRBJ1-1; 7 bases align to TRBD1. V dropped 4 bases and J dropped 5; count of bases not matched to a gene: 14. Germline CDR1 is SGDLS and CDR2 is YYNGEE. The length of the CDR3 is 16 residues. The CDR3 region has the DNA TGTGCCAGCAGCATCGGGACAGCCCTCGCTGGGACTGAAGCTTTCTTT. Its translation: CASSIGTALAGTEAFF.

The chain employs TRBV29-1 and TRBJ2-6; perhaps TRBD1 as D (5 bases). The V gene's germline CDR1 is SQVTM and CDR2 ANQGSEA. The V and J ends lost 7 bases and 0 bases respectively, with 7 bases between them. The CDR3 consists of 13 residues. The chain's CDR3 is CSGRVSGANVLTF. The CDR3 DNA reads TGCAGCGGCAGGGTCTCTGGGGCCAACGTCCTGACTTTC.

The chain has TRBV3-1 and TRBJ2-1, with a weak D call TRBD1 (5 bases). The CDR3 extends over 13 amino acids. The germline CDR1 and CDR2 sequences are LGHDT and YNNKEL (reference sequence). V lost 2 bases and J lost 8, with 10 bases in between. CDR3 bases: TGTGCCAGCAGCCAAATCGTAGGGGATGAGCAGTTCTTC. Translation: CASSQIVGDEQFF.

This chain's CDR3 is CASSEGVGGDEQFF. In DNA, the CDR3 is TGCGCCAGCAGCGAGGGGGTAGGGGGCGATGAGCAGTTCTTC. This chain joins TRBV5-1 and TRBJ2-1, with 7 bases that match TRBD1. Per germline, CDR1 SGHRS and CDR2 YFSETQ. Losses at the gene ends were 4 bases for V and 8 bases for J; bases not matched to a gene: 9. The length of the CDR3 is 14 residues.

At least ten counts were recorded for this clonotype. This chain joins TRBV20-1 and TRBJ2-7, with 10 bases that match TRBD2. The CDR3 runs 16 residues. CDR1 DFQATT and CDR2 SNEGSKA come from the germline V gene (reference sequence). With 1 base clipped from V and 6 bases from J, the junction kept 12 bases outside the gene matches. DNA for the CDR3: TGCAGTGCTAGAGCGGGTAGCGGGGGGCGGTTACTCGAGCAGTACTTC. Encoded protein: CSARAGSGGRLLEQYF.

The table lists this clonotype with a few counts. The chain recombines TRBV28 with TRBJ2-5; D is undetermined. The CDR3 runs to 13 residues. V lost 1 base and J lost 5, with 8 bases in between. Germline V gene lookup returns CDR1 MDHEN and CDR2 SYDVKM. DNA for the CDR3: TGTGCCAGCAGTTTATACCTGGGGGAGACCCAGTACTTC. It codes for CASSLYLGETQYF.

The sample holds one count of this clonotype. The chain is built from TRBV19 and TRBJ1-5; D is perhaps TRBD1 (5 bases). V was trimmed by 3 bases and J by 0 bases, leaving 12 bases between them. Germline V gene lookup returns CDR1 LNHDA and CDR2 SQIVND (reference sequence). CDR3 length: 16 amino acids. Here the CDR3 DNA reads TGTGCCAGTAGTATGGCCGAGGGGAGTAGCAATCAGCCCCAGCATTTT. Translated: CASSMAEGSSNQPQHF.

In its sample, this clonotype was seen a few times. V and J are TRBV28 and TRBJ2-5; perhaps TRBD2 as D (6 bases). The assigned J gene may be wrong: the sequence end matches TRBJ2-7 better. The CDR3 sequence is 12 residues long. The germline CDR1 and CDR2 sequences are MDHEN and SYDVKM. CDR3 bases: TGTGCCAGCACTCAGGACTACTACGAGCAGTACTTC. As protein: CASTQDYYEQYF.

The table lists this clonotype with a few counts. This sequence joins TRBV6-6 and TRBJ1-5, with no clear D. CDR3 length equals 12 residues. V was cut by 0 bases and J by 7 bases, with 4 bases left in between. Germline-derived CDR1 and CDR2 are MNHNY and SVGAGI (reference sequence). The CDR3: CASSYSGQPQHF. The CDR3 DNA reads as TGTGCCAGCAGTTACTCGGGGCAGCCCCAGCATTTT.

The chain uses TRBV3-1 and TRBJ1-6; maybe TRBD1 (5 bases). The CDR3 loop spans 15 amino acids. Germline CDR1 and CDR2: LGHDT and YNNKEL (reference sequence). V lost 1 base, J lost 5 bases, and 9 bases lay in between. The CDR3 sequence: CASSQGRGDNSPLHF. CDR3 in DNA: TGTGCCAGCAGCCAAGGCCGGGGGGATAATTCACCCCTCCACTTT.

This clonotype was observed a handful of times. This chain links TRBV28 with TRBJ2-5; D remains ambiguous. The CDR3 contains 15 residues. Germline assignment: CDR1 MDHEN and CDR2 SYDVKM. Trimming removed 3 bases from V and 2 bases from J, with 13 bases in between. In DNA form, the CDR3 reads TGTGCCAGCAGTTTCTCGATCCCCAGGCAAGAGACCCAGTACTTC. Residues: CASSFSIPRQETQYF.

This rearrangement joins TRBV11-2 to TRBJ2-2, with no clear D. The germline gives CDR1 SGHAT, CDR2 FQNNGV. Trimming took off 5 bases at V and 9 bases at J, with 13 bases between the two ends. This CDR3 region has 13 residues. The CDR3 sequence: CASSPDRDRELFF. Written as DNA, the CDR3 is TGTGCCAGCAGCCCCGATAGAGATAGGGAGCTGTTTTTT.

The CDR3 loop is CSAWTGGAFF. The CDR3 DNA is TGCAGCGCGTGGACAGGGGGGGCTTTCTTT. This chain uses TRBV29-1 with TRBJ1-1; 10 bases align to TRBD1. The CDR3 sequence is 10 residues long. The V gene end was trimmed by 7 bases and the J gene end by 11 bases; junction bases not matched to a gene: 4. Germline CDR1 is SQVTM and CDR2 is ANQGSEA.

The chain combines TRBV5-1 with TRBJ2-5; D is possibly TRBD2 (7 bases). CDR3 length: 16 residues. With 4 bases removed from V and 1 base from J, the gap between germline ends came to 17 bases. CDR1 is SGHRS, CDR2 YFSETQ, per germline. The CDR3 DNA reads TGCGCCAGCAGCCCGTTTAGGGGGGGGATCCAAGAGACCCAGTACTTC. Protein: CASSPFRGGIQETQYF.

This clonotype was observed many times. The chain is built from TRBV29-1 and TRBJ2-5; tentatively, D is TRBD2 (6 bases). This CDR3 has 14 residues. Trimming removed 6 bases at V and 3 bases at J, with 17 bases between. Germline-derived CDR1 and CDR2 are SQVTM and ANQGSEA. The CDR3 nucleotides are TGCAGCGTCGAGGGACTCCCTAATAAAGAGACCCAGTACTTC. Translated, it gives CSVEGLPNKETQYF. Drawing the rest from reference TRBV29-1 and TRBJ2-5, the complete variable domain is SAVISQKPSRDICQRGTSLTIQCQVDSQVTMMFWYRQQPGQSLTLIATANQGSEATYESGFVIDKFPISRPNLTFSTLTVSNMSPEDSSIYLCSVEGLPNKETQYFGPGTRLLVL.

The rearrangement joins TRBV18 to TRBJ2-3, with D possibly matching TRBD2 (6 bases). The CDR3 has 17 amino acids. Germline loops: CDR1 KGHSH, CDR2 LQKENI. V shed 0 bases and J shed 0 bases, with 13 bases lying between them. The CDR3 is CASSPPAGLHSTDTQYF. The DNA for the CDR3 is TGTGCCAGCTCACCACCAGCGGGCCTCCATAGCACAGATACGCAGTATTTT.

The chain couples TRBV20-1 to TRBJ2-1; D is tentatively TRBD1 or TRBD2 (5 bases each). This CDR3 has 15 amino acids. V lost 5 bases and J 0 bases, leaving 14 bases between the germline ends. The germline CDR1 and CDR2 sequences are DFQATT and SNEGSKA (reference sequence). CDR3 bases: TGCAGTGCTGGGGCGGGCGGAAACTCCTACAATGAGCAGTTCTTC. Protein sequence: CSAGAGGNSYNEQFF.

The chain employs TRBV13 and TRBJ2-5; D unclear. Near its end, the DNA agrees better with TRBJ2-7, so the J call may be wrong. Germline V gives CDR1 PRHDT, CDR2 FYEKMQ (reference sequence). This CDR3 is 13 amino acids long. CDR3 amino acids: CASSLVNTLEQYF. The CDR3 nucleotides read TGTGCCAGCAGCTTAGTAAATACGCTCGAGCAGTACTTC.

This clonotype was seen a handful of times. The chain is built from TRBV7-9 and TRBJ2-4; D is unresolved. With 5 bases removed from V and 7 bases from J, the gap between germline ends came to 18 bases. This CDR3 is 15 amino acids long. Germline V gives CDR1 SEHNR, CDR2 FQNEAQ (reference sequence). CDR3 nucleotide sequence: TGTGCCAGCAGCCCACCGGGCAGATTGGGTAACATTCAGTACTTC. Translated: CASSPPGRLGNIQYF.

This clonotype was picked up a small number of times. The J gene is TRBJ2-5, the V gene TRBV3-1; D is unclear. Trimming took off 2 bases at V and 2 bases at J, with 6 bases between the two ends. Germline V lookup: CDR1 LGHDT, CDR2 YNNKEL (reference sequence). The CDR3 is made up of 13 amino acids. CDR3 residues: CASSQSQQETQYF. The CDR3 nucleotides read TGTGCCAGCAGCCAAAGTCAGCAAGAGACCCAGTACTTC.